This T cell receptor (beta chain) was obtained from a study of human T cells and chemical hapten exposure. Deletions cut 0 bases from V and 3 bases from J, with 13 bases between. The CDR3 sequence is 16 residues long. Germline V gene data show CDR1 as SGHTS and CDR2 as YDEGEE. Specified time point: pre-sensitization, week 0. Described treatment: therapeutic diphenylcyclopropenone sensitization with weekly scalp DPC. Using its own MiXCR run on the RACE reads, TCRdb lists one record per CDR3 protein. The sample includes tens of thousands of distinct CDR3 sequences, roughly 6.7% seen only once; the top ten take around 1.6%.

The sample here was whole blood, taken in connection with sensitization to the hapten diphenylcyclopropenone (DPC). The clonotype comes from a young woman with alopecia areata. Some clones in this sample may be carry-over from other donors' samples. The chain joins TRBV5-8 to TRBJ1-5, with D maybe TRBD1 (5 bases). The CDR3 coding sequence is TGTGCCAGCAGCTTGGGGTTGCGCGGGGCCAATCAGCCCCAGCATTTT. It is translated as CASSLGLRGANQPQHF.